Each of the 10 T cell receptor beta chains below was sequenced from the same sample in a study of T cell responses to AZD1222 COVID-19 vaccine. Using immunoSEQ multiplex PCR, the repertoire was profiled, and TCRdb retains in-frame clones only, with some absent. The sample lists some 130,000 clones; roughly 82% were seen once. This sample comprised peripheral blood, obtained on day 0 of AZD1222 vaccination. The receptor set was obtained from an adult in good health.

In regard to this clone: Other DNA sequences within the sample encode an identical CDR3. The V gene is TRBV18, the J gene TRBJ1-2; D might be TRBD1 (5 bases). With 3 bases removed from V and 1 base from J, the gap between germline ends came to 9 bases. The CDR3 contains 14 residues. CDR1 and CDR2 from the germline V gene are KGHSH and LQKENI. The CDR3 sequence is CASSPTASNYGYTF. DNA for the CDR3: TGTGCCAGCTCACCGACAGCTAGTAACTATGGCTACACCTTC.

The chain carries TRBV6-5 and TRBJ2-1; D is perhaps TRBD2 (6 bases). The germline CDR1 and CDR2 sequences are MNHEY and SVGAGI. V was clipped by 5 bases and J by 10 bases, with 9 bases between them. This CDR3 spans 11 amino acids. This chain's CDR3 is CASSTLAEQFF. CDR3 coding DNA: TGTGCCAGCAGTACCCTAGCGGAGCAGTTCTTC.

The rearrangement uses TRBV7-6 and TRBJ2-7; D might be TRBD1 (6 bases). V was clipped by 5 bases and J by 2 bases, with 13 bases between them. The CDR3 loop spans 14 amino acids. Germline values: CDR1 SGHVS, CDR2 FNYEAQ. CDR3 bases: TGTGCCAGCAGCCCTAGGGACACCGCCTACGAGCAGTACTTC. It yields the protein CASSPRDTAYEQYF.

In this sample, this clone turned up once. This sequence joins TRBV28 and TRBJ2-5; D uncertain. This CDR3 region has 12 residues. The germline V gene encodes CDR1 MDHEN and CDR2 SYDVKM. Trimming pared 6 bases from V and 5 bases from J, leaving 10 bases between. Written as DNA, the CDR3 is TGTGCCAGCAGCTTTATTAAGGAGACCCAGTACTTC. Encoded protein: CASSFIKETQYF. The full variable domain, rest sourced from reference TRBV28 and TRBJ2-5, is DVKVTQSSRYLVKRTGEKVFLECVQDMDHENMFWYRQDPGLGLRLIYFSYDVKMKEKGDIPEGYSVSREKKERFSLILESASTNQTSMYLCASSFIKETQYFGPGTRLLVL.

This clone was observed a few times. The chain couples TRBV7-9 to TRBJ1-1; possible D gene TRBD1, 6 bases. The V end was cut by 6 bases, the J end by 6 bases, with 14 bases between. Germline V gives CDR1 SEHNR, CDR2 FQNEAQ (reference sequence). The CDR3 has 13 residues. The CDR3 sequence: CASRGSGASEAFF. The CDR3 DNA follows: TGTGCCAGCAGGGGGTCGGGGGCGTCTGAAGCTTTCTTT.

As for this clone: Other DNA variants within this sample encode the same CDR3. The chain uses TRBV27 and TRBJ1-6; D not certain. CDR3 length: 17 amino acids. The germline V and J ends were trimmed by 5 bases and 0 bases, with 14 bases remaining between them. Germline CDR1 and CDR2: MNHEY and SMNVEV (reference sequence). Written as DNA, the CDR3 is TGTGCCAGCAGTCCCGGACCAACAAGCTCCTATAATTCACCCCTCCACTTT. Translated: CASSPGPTSSYNSPLHF.

The gene calls are TRBV9 and TRBJ2-1; no definite D call. The length of the CDR3 is 13 residues. The V and J ends lost 4 bases and 5 bases respectively, with 10 bases between them. The germline CDR1 and CDR2 sequences are SGDLS and YYNGEE. CDR3 coding DNA: TGTGCCAGCAGCCCTACAGTAGACAATGAGCAGTTCTTC. It is translated as CASSPTVDNEQFF.

The chain joins TRBV28 to TRBJ2-5; weak D call: TRBD1 (5 bases). The CDR3 is 13 amino acids. CDR1 and CDR2 (germline): MDHEN, SYDVKM. V was clipped by 5 bases and J by 5 bases, with 12 bases between them. CDR3 sequence: CASSAWGTETQYF. The CDR3 DNA follows: TGTGCCAGCAGTGCCTGGGGCACCGAGACCCAGTACTTC.

V gene TRBV7-9 combines with J gene TRBJ1-4; D uncertain. This CDR3 is 15 amino acids long. V gave up 7 bases and J gave up 4 bases, with 16 bases separating them. Germline V gene sequence: CDR1 SEHNR, CDR2 FQNEAQ (reference sequence). CDR3 in amino acids: CASNSYQKSNEKLFF. CDR3 bases: TGTGCCAGCAATTCTTACCAGAAGAGTAATGAAAAACTGTTTTTT. The entire variable domain, with the rest obtained from reference TRBV7-9 and TRBJ1-4, is as follows: DTGVSQNPRHKITKRGQNVTFRCDPISEHNRLYWYRQTLGQGPEFLTYFQNEAQLEKSRLLSDRFSAERPKGSFSTLEIQRTEQGDSAMYLCASNSYQKSNEKLFFGSGTQLSVL.

In this sample, this clone turned up a few times. The rearrangement joins TRBV9 to TRBJ1-6, with D possibly being TRBD1 (5 bases). V lost 0 bases to trimming and J lost 5 bases, with 6 bases between them. Germline lookup yields CDR1 SGDLS and CDR2 YYNGEE. The CDR3 spans 14 residues. As DNA, the CDR3 is TGTGCCAGCAGCGTAGAGGGACATAATTCACCCCTCCACTTT. It translates to CASSVEGHNSPLHF.